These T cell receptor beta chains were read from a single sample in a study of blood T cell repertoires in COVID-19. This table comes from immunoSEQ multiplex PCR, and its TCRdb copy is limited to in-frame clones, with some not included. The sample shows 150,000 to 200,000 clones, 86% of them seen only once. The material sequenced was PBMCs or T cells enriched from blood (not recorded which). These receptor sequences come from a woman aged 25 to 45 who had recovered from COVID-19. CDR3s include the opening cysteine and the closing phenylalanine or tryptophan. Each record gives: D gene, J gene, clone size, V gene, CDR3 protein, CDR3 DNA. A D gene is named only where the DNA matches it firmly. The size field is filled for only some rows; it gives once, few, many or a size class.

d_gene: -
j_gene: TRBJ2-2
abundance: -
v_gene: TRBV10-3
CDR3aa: CAIRSQGFTGELFF
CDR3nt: TGTGCCATCCGGAGCCAGGGTTTCACCGGGGAGCTGTTTTTT

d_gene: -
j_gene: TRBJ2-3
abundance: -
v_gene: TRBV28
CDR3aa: CASSHPADTQYF
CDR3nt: TGTGCCAGCAGCCACCCGGCAGATACGCAGTATTTT

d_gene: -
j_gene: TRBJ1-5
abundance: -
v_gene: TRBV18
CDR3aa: CASSPEKISNQPQHF
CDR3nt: TGTGCCAGCTCACCAGAGAAAATTAGCAATCAGCCCCAGCATTTT

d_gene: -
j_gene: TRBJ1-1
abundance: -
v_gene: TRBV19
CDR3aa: CATDHLRGKDTEAFF
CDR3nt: TGTGCCACCGACCATCTCAGGGGAAAGGACACTGAAGCTTTCTTT

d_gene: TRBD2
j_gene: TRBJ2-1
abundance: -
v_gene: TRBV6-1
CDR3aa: CASSDLAGWAYNEQFF
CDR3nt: TGTGCCAGCAGTGATCTAGCGGGTTGGGCCTACAATGAGCAGTTCTTC

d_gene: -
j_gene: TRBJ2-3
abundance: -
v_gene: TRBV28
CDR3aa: CASTSATTPLSTDTQYF
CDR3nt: TGTGCCAGCACTTCGGCGACAACTCCCCTTAGCACAGATACGCAGTATTTT

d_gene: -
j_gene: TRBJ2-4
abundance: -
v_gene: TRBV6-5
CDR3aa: CAVLWGFIQYF
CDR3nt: TGTGCCGTCCTTTGGGGCTTCATTCAGTACTTC

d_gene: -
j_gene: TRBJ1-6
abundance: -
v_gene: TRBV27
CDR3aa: CASSLGESYNSPLHF
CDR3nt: TGTGCCAGCAGTCTCGGGGAATCCTATAATTCACCCCTCCACTTT

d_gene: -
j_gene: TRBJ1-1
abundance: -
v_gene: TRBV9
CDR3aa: CASSAIGGNTEAFF
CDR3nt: TGTGCCAGCAGCGCGATAGGGGGTAACACTGAAGCTTTCTTT

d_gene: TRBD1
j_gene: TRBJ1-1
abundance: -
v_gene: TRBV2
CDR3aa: CASSGLDRGAFF
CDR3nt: TGTGCCAGCAGTGGTCTCGACAGGGGAGCTTTCTTT

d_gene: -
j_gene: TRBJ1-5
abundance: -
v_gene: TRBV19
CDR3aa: CASSTLLEALPQHF
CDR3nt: TGTGCCAGTAGTACCCTGTTAGAGGCCTTGCCCCAGCATTTT

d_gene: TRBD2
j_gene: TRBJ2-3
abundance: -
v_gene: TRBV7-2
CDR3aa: CASSLGVLAGTDTQYF
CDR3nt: TGTGCCAGCAGCCTAGGGGTCCTAGCGGGCACAGATACGCAGTATTTT

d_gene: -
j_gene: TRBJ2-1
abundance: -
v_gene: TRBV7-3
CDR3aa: CASSQPGLEQFF
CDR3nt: TGTGCCAGCAGCCAACCGGGACTCGAGCAGTTCTTC

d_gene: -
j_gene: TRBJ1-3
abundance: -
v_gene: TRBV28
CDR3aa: CASSLQGLVGNTIYF
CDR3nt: TGTGCCAGCAGTCTACAGGGTCTGGTCGGAAACACCATATATTTT

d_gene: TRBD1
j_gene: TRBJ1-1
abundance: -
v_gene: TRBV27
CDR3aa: CASNSGTGGQAFF
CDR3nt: TGTGCCAGCAATAGCGGGACAGGGGGCCAAGCTTTCTTT

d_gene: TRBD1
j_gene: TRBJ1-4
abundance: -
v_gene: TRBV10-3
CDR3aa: CAISEDRGRDEKLFF
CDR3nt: TGTGCCATCAGCGAAGACAGGGGGCGGGATGAAAAACTGTTTTTT

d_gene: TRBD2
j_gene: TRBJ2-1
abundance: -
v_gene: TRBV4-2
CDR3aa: CASSQDWTSEYNEQFF
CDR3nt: TGTGCCAGCAGCCAAGATTGGACTAGCGAGTACAATGAGCAGTTCTTC

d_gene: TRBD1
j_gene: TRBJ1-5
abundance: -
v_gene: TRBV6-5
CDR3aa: CASSFDRVGQPQHF
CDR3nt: TGTGCCAGCAGTTTTGACAGGGTCGGTCAGCCCCAGCATTTT

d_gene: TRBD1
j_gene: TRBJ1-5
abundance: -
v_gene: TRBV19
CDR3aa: CASSLSITDRDRQPQHF
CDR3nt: TGTGCCAGTAGTCTCTCCATCACGGACAGGGATCGTCAGCCCCAGCATTTT

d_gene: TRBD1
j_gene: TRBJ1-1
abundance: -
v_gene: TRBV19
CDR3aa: CASSSTGGQTEAFF
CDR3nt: TGTGCCAGTAGTTCGACAGGGGGGCAGACTGAAGCTTTCTTT

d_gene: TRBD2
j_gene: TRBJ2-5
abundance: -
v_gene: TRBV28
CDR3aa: CASSLGGGVAQETQYF
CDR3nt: TGTGCCAGCAGTTTAGGGGGGGGAGTCGCACAAGAGACCCAGTACTTC

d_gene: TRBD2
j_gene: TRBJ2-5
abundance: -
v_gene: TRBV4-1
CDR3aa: CASSQTGLARKETQYF
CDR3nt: TGCGCCAGCAGCCAAACAGGACTAGCGAGAAAAGAGACCCAGTACTTC

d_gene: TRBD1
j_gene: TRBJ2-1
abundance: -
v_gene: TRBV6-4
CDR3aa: CASSGADRGIDEQFF
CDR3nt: TGTGCCAGCAGTGGGGCAGACAGGGGGATTGATGAGCAGTTCTTC

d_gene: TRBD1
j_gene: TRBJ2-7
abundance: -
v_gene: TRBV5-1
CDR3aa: CASSPDRASYEQYF
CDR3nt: TGCGCCAGCAGCCCGGACAGGGCTTCGTACGAGCAGTACTTC

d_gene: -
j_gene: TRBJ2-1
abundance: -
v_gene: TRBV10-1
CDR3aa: CASSRPDRYNEQFF
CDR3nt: TGCGCCAGCAGTAGGCCGGACAGATACAATGAGCAGTTCTTC

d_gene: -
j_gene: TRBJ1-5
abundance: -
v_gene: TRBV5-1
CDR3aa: CASSLGTRAISPRDSSENQPQHF
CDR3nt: TGCGCCAGCAGCTTGGGAACCAGGGCTATCAGCCCACGAGATTCCTCCGAAAATCAGCCCCAGCATTTT

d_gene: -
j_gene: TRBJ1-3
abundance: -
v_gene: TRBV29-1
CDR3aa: CSVEDPLGRGHSGNTIYF
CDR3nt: TGCAGCGTTGAAGACCCTTTGGGCAGGGGACACTCTGGAAACACCATATATTTT

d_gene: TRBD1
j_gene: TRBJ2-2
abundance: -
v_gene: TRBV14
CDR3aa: CASSQRGQSTGELFF
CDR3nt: TGTGCCAGCAGCCAAAGGGGGCAGAGCACCGGGGAGCTGTTTTTT

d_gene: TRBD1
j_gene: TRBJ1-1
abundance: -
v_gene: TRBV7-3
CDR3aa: CASSLLDPGTGKAFF
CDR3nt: TGTGCCAGCAGCCTCCTTGACCCCGGGACAGGAAAAGCTTTCTTT

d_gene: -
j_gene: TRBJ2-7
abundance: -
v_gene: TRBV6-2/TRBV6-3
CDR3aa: CASSDRGGNYEQYF
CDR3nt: TGTGCCAGCAGTGACAGGGGAGGGAACTACGAGCAGTACTTC

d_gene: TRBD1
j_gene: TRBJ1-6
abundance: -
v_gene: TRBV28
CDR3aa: CASRPTGGLPDSLHF
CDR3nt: TGTGCCAGCAGACCTACAGGGGGCCTACCGGACTCCCTCCACTTT

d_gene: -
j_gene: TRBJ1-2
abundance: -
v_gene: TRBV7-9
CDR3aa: CASSFHQVANYGYTF
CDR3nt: TGTGCCAGCAGCTTTCACCAGGTAGCTAACTATGGCTACACCTTC

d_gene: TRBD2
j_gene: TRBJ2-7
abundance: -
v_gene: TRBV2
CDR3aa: CASSETSGIGEQYF
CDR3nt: TGTGCCAGCAGTGAGACTAGCGGGATAGGCGAGCAGTACTTC

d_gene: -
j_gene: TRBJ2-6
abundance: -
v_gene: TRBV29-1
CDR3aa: CSVEDVAGAWGASGANVLTF
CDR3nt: TGCAGCGTTGAAGATGTTGCGGGGGCGTGGGGGGCCTCTGGGGCCAACGTCCTGACTTTC

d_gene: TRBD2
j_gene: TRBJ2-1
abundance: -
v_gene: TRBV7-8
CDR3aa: CASSLEGTSRNEQFF
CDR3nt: TGTGCCAGCAGCTTGGAAGGGACTAGTAGGAATGAGCAGTTCTTC

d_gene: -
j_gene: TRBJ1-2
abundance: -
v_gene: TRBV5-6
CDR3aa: CASNGQDNNYGYTF
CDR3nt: TGTGCCAGCAATGGGCAAGATAATAACTATGGCTACACCTTC

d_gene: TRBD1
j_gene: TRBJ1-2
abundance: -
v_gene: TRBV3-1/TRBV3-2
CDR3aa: CASSQYSGTGGYGYTF
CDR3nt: TGTGCCAGCAGCCAATATTCCGGGACAGGGGGCTATGGCTACACCTTC

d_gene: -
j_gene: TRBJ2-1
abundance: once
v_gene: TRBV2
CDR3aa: CASRQFGGSPFF
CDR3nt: TGTGCCAGCAGACAATTCGGGGGAAGCCCGTTCTTC

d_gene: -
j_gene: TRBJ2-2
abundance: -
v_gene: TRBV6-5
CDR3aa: CASSYGRSTGELFF
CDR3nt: TGTGCCAGCAGTTACGGGAGAAGCACCGGGGAGCTGTTTTTT

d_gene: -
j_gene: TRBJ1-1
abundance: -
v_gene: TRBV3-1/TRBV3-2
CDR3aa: CASSQEHGGGTEAFF
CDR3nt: TGTGCCAGCAGCCAAGAGCACGGGGGTGGAACTGAAGCTTTCTTT

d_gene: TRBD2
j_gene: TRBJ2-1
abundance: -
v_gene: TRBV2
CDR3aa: CASSELGRENEQFF
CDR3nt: TGTGCCAGCAGTGAACTTGGGAGGGAGAATGAGCAGTTCTTC

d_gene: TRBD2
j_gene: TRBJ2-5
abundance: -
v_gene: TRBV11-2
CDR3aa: CASSLLAAQETQYF
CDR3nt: TGTGCCAGCAGCCTACTAGCGGCCCAAGAGACCCAGTACTTC

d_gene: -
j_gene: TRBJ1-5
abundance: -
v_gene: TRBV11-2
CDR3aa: CASSFNFNQPQHF
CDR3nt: TGTGCCAGCAGCTTCAATTTCAATCAGCCCCAGCATTTT

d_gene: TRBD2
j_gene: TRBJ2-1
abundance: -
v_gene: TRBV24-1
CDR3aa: CATSDLSASGVYNEQFF
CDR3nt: TGTGCCACCAGTGATTTGAGCGCTAGCGGGGTCTACAATGAGCAGTTCTTC

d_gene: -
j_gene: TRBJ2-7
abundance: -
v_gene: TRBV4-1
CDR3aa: CASSQVLAESSYEQYF
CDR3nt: TGCGCCAGCAGCCAAGTACTAGCAGAAAGCTCCTACGAGCAGTACTTC

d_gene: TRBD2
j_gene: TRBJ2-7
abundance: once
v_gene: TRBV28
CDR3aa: CASSLLSMREGLYEQYF
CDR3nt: TGTGCCAGCAGTTTATTATCTATGCGGGAGGGCCTTTACGAGCAGTACTTC

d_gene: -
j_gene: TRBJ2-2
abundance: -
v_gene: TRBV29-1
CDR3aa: CSVERETGELFF
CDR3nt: TGCAGCGTTGAGAGGGAAACCGGGGAGCTGTTTTTT

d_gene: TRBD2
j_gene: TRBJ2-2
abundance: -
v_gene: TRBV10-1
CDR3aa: CASSDREGIGELFF
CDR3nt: TGCGCCAGCAGTGACCGGGAGGGCATAGGGGAGCTGTTTTTT

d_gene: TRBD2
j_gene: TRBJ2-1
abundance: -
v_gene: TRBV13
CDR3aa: CASSALFPREGSYNEQFF
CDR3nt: TGTGCCAGCAGCGCACTTTTCCCCCGGGAGGGCTCCTACAATGAGCAGTTCTTC

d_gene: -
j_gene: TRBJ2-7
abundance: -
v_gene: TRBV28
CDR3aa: CASSLPLFGLTTYEQYF
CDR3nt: TGTGCCAGCAGTTTACCCCTTTTCGGACTCACAACCTACGAGCAGTACTTC

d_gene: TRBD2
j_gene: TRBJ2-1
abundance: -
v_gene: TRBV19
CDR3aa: CASSIEGGSGEQFF
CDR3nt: TGTGCCAGTAGTATAGAGGGCGGGAGCGGTGAGCAGTTCTTC

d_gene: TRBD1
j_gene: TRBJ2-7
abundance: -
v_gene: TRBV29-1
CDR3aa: CSATGQGTPTYEQYF
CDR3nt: TGCAGCGCCACGGGACAGGGGACCCCAACCTACGAGCAGTACTTC

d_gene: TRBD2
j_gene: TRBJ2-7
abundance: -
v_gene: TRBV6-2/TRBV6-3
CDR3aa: CASSAGLAGAYEQYF
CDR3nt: TGTGCCAGCAGTGCGGGACTAGCGGGAGCCTACGAGCAGTACTTC